The present T cell receptor beta chain was sequenced within a study of blood T cell repertoires in COVID-19. For the study at large: Some COVID-19 samples were acute and others convalescent; all came from the United States, Italy and Spain. From T cells, B-cell-depleted T cells, or PBMCs came the material, which was cDNA or gDNA.

Per the study methods: Amplification of reference gene primers provided the estimated nucleated cell counts. Using immunoSEQ multiplex PCR, the repertoire was profiled, and TCRdb retains in-frame clones only, with some absent. V and J calls and clone size are those listed in that table; D and trimming were worked out from the DNA. The sample consists of around 250,000 clones, about 88% of them appearing once. CDR3 size: 11 residues. V lost 8 bases to trimming and J lost 4 bases, with 6 bases between them. The germline V gene encodes CDR1 SNHLY and CDR2 FYNNEI. The origin of this receptor is a man aged 18-30 years with active or convalescent COVID-19. The sequenced material came from peripheral blood. This chain uses TRBV2 with TRBJ1-5, with D possibly TRBD1 on 5 matching bases. CDR3 loop: CASGGNQPQHF. CDR3 DNA: TGTGCCAGCGGGGGGAATCAGCCCCAGCATTTT.